This T cell receptor (beta chain) was retrieved from a study of T cells expressing NK-cell markers. CDR3 size: 16 residues. Germline V gene lookup returns CDR1 SGHRS and CDR2 YFSETQ. TCRdb processed the 5' RACE reads again and assigns one entry to each CDR3 protein, with no DNA. The sample table sets out a few hundred thousand distinct CDR3 sequences. The TCR comes from a man between 18 and 29 years old in good health. The chain couples TRBV5-1 to TRBJ2-1; TCRdb's assignment of TRBD1 cannot be checked, as there is no DNA. Sample: blood T cells: a sorted CD56 or NKG2C T cell subset, CD4+ or CD8+ T cells, or bulk PBMC T cells (not recorded which). CDR3 sequence: CASSNRGQAVRNEQFF.